Below, 23 T cell receptor beta chains from the same sample are listed, as sequenced in a study of CD8+CD57+ T cells in acquired aplastic anemia. Sequencing was done on patients that had shown CD8+CD57+ cell expansion by flow cytometry. Genomic DNA, serving as template, underwent TCR beta VDJ and CDR3 profiling. A single record per CDR3 protein comes from TCRdb applying MiXCR to the reads. The table records approximately 150,000 distinct CDR3 sequences, roughly 43% of them present only once. The sequenced sample was sorted CD4+, CD8+, or CD8+CD57+ T cells (not recorded which) from PBMCs. The receptors were sampled from a human donor with aplastic anemia.

Details on this clonotype: It may be a read error: a sequence one base away is much more abundant. The genes are TRBV11-1 and TRBJ2-1; D is possibly TRBD2 (5 bases). The CDR3 has 15 residues. Trimming pared 3 bases from V and 2 bases from J, leaving 11 bases between. Looked up from germline, CDR1 is SGHAT and CDR2 is FQDESV (reference sequence). CDR3 bases: TGTGCCAGCAGCTTGAAAGGGAGAACCTACAATGAGCAGTTCTTC. Translating it yields CASSLKGRTYNEQFF.

The chain links TRBV19 to TRBJ1-2; TRBD1 aligns across 8 bases. Germline values: CDR1 LNHDA, CDR2 SQIVND (reference sequence). This CDR3 region has 15 residues. The trim removed 5 bases at V and 4 bases at J, leaving 9 bases unmatched. Written as DNA, the CDR3 is TGTGCCAGTAGTCCGGGACAGGTAAACCCCTATGGCTACACCTTC. It yields the protein CASSPGQVNPYGYTF.

This clonotype was counted ten times or more. The chain joins TRBV12-3 or TRBV12-4 to TRBJ1-1; 7 bases are a match to TRBD1. Trimming at V came to 7 bases and at J to 0 bases, leaving 11 bases not matched to a gene. The CDR3 is 16 residues long. The CDR3 DNA reads as TGTGCCAGCAAGGGGGCCACCTTCTCCATGAACACTGAAGCTTTCTTT. This gives the protein CASKGATFSMNTEAFF.

This clonotype was observed at least ten times. The rearrangement uses TRBV20-1 and TRBJ2-3, with 9 bases that match TRBD2. The V and J ends lost 1 base and 5 bases, in that order; junction bases with no gene match: 4. The CDR3 consists of 14 residues. Germline-derived CDR1 and CDR2 are DFQATT and SNEGSKA (reference sequence). CDR3 DNA sequence: TGCAGTGCTAGAGTGGCGGGGGGGGGAGATACGCAGTATTTT. This gives the protein CSARVAGGGDTQYF.

This clonotype was observed at least ten times. V and J are TRBV7-9 and TRBJ2-5; 11 bases map to TRBD2. The length of the CDR3 is 15 residues. The germline CDR1 and CDR2 sequences are SEHNR and FQNEAQ (reference sequence). After removal of 5 bases from V and 4 bases from J, the junction contained 6 bases not matched to a gene. The chain's CDR3 is CASSPIAGGAETQYF. The CDR3 DNA is TGTGCCAGCAGCCCGATAGCGGGGGGGGCAGAGACCCAGTACTTC.

This clonotype has a count of ten or more. This chain links TRBV19 with TRBJ2-3; unclear D gene. Germline-derived CDR1 and CDR2 are LNHDA and SQIVND (reference sequence). The CDR3 covers 16 residues. Trimming cost V 0 bases and J 0 bases, with 10 bases left between them. The CDR3 DNA follows: TGTGCCAGTAGTATAGATTTAACGGAAAGCACAGATACGCAGTATTTT. Amino acids: CASSIDLTESTDTQYF. Full variable domain (remainder filled in from reference TRBV19 and TRBJ2-3): DGGITQSPKYLFRKEGQNVTLSCEQNLNHDAMYWYRQDPGQGLRLIYYSQIVNDFQKGDIAEGYSVSREKKESFPLTVTSAQKNPTAFYLCASSIDLTESTDTQYFGPGTRLTVL.

There are a few counts of this clonotype. Here the CDR3 DNA reads TGCGCCAGCAGCTTGGGGGACAGGGCTGGAAACACCATATATTTT. Protein product: CASSLGDRAGNTIYF. J is TRBJ1-3 and V is TRBV5-1; 9 bases fit TRBD1. Per the germline V gene, CDR1 is SGHRS and CDR2 is YFSETQ. This CDR3 has 15 residues. Trimming cost V 0 bases and J 2 bases; bases outside gene matches: 0. Variable domain in full (rest from reference TRBV5-1 and TRBJ1-3): KAGVTQTPRYLIKTRGQQVTLSCSPISGHRSVSWYQQTPGQGLQFLFEYFSETQRNKGNFPGRFSGRQFSNSRSEMNVSTLELGDSALYLCASSLGDRAGNTIYFGEGSWLTVV.

V gene TRBV19 combines with J gene TRBJ2-7; no definite D call. CDR1 and CDR2 from the germline V gene are LNHDA and SQIVND (reference sequence). The CDR3 is 15 residues long. V lost 5 bases and J 2 bases, leaving 16 bases between the germline ends. Here the CDR3 reads CASSPTSAATYEQYF. The CDR3 region has the DNA TGTGCCAGTAGTCCTACCTCGGCGGCCACCTACGAGCAGTACTTC.

This clonotype was observed a single time. V gene TRBV15 combines with J gene TRBJ2-5; the match to TRBD2 covers 10 bases. The CDR3 is 14 residues long. Germline V CDR1 and CDR2: LNHNV, YYDKDF (reference sequence). V was clipped by 5 bases and J by 2 bases; unmatched bases: 2. CDR3: CATSVTSGQETQYF. CDR3 nucleotide sequence: TGTGCCACCAGCGTGACTAGCGGGCAAGAGACCCAGTACTTC.

This clonotype was counted once. The rearrangement links TRBV20-1 to TRBJ2-6; D not certain. The germline V and J ends were trimmed by 3 bases and 2 bases, with 11 bases remaining between them. The V gene's germline CDR1 is DFQATT and CDR2 SNEGSKA (reference sequence). CDR3 size: 15 residues. The CDR3 DNA sequence: TGCAGTGCTAGTCCTTCTCGGCCTGGGGCCAACGTCCTGACTTTC. Amino acid sequence: CSASPSRPGANVLTF.

The genes are TRBV7-2 and TRBJ2-3, with 9 bases that match TRBD2. With 10 bases clipped from V and 5 bases from J, the junction kept 7 bases outside the gene matches. CDR3 length: 13 residues. CDR1 is SGHTA, CDR2 FQGNSA, per germline. The CDR3 sequence is CAMAAGGRDTQYF. The CDR3, as DNA: TGTGCCATGGCAGCGGGAGGAAGAGATACGCAGTATTTT. The whole variable domain, filled in from reference TRBV7-2 and TRBJ2-3, reads GAGVSQSPSNKVTEKGKDVELRCDPISGHTALYWYRQSLGQGLEFLIYFQGNSAPDKSGLPSDRFSAERTGGSVSTLTIQRTQQEDSAVYLCAMAAGGRDTQYFGPGTRLTVL.

In this sample, this clonotype turned up many times. A read error may account for a junction end that differs from germline. V and J are TRBV6-5 and TRBJ2-1, with 7 bases matching TRBD1. Germline CDR1 reads MNHEY; CDR2 reads SVGAGI. This CDR3 has 12 amino acids. The CDR3 loop reads CASSSRQGPSSF. The CDR3 DNA reads TGTGCCAGCAGTTCACGACAGGGACCCTCGTCCTTC.

In this sample, this clonotype turned up a few times. CDR3 coding DNA: TGTGCCAGTAGTATTGACAGGGGGAGTATAGATGGCTACACCTTC. Encoded protein: CASSIDRGSIDGYTF. This sequence joins TRBV19 and TRBJ1-2; 9 positions agree with TRBD1. CDR3 length: 15 residues. The J segment lost 6 bases and the V segment lost 3 bases, leaving 8 bases of the junction unmatched. Germline CDR1 reads LNHDA; CDR2 reads SQIVND (reference sequence).

This clonotype was recorded many times. The chain recombines TRBV18 with TRBJ2-7; 10 bases line up with TRBD1. With 3 bases clipped from V and 6 bases from J, the junction kept 2 bases outside the gene matches. Germline CDR1 reads KGHSH; CDR2 reads LQKENI. The CDR3 spans 13 residues. In DNA form, the CDR3 reads TGTGCCAGCTCACCGAGGGACAGGGGCGAGCAGTACTTC. It is translated as CASSPRDRGEQYF. Looking up the rest from reference TRBV18 and TRBJ2-7 gives the full variable domain: NAGVMQNPRHLVRRRGQEARLRCSPMKGHSHVYWYRQLPEEGLKFMVYLQKENIIDESGMPKERFSAEFPKEGPSILRIQQVVRGDSAAYFCASSPRDRGEQYFGPGTRLTVT.

In this sample, this clonotype turned up many times. The rearrangement links TRBV9 to TRBJ1-2; D perhaps matches TRBD1 (5 bases). The germline gives CDR1 SGDLS, CDR2 YYNGEE. Trimming left V 4 bases short and J 8 bases short, with 15 bases between. The CDR3 has 13 amino acids. The CDR3 nucleotides are TGTGCCAGCAGCCCAAAAGCGGGGGTGGGCTACACCTTC. It specifies CASSPKAGVGYTF. The complete variable domain, with remaining parts taken from reference TRBV9 and TRBJ1-2, reads DSGVTQTPKHLITATGQRVTLRCSPRSGDLSVYWYQQSLDQGLQFLIQYYNGEERAKGNILERFSAQQFPDLHSELNLSSLELGDSALYFCASSPKAGVGYTFGSGTRLTVV.

The V and J genes are TRBV20-1 and TRBJ2-5; the D call may be TRBD1 or TRBD2 (5 bases each). Looked up from germline, CDR1 is DFQATT and CDR2 is SNEGSKA (reference sequence). Trimming left V 3 bases short and J 1 base short, with 18 bases between. The CDR3 sequence is 16 residues long. The DNA of the CDR3 is TGCAGTGCTAGGGGGCCGGGGCGGGTCCGCCAAGAGACCCAGTACTTC. The encoded protein is CSARGPGRVRQETQYF.

The gene calls are TRBV29-1 and TRBJ2-3; D unclear. V was cut by 2 bases and J by 0 bases, with 9 bases left in between. Germline values: CDR1 SQVTM, CDR2 ANQGSEA. There are 14 residues in the CDR3. The DNA of the CDR3 is TGCAGCGTTGAACCCGGTACTAGCACAGATACGCAGTATTTT. Translation gives CSVEPGTSTDTQYF.

This clonotype was detected many times. The CDR3 nucleotides are TGTGCCAGCAGCCAATTTGCCGGAGAAGAAGCTTTCTTT. As protein: CASSQFAGEEAFF. The chain links TRBV3-1 to TRBJ1-1; D uncertain. CDR1 LGHDT and CDR2 YNNKEL come from the germline V gene (reference sequence). CDR3 size: 13 residues. V lost 2 bases and J 8 bases, leaving 12 bases between the germline ends.

The chain carries TRBV7-8 and TRBJ1-5; D is possibly TRBD1 (5 bases). CDR1 and CDR2 from the germline V gene are SGHVS and FQNEAQ. This CDR3 contains 13 residues. Trimming pared 5 bases from V and 6 bases from J, leaving 11 bases between. CDR3 DNA: TGTGCCAGCAGCGGCAGGGTGGCTCAGCCCCAGCATTTT. Translated, it gives CASSGRVAQPQHF.

This rearrangement joins TRBV2 to TRBJ1-3; D unresolved. Trimming took 8 bases from V and 0 from J, leaving 20 bases between them. The CDR3 runs to 17 residues. Germline CDR1 SNHLY, CDR2 FYNNEI. In nucleotides, the CDR3 is TGTGCCAGCCGTGCCCATGCACAGCCGTACTCTGGAAACACCATATATTTT. The encoded protein is CASRAHAQPYSGNTIYF.

This rearrangement joins TRBV19 to TRBJ2-1; 9 bases line up with TRBD2. Germline CDR1 is LNHDA and CDR2 is SQIVND (reference sequence). The CDR3 is 13 amino acids. In nucleotides, the CDR3 is TGTGCTAGAGGCCTAGCGGGGCACAATGAGCAGTTCTTC. Protein product: CARGLAGHNEQFF.

This clonotype occurred many times. The J gene is TRBJ1-5, the V gene TRBV19; possible D gene TRBD1, 5 bases. CDR1 LNHDA and CDR2 SQIVND come from the germline V gene (reference sequence). The length of the CDR3 is 15 residues. V was clipped by 6 bases and J by 0 bases, with 12 bases between them. CDR3 DNA sequence: TGTGCCAGTAGCCCCCCGACAGTTAGCAATCAGCCCCAGCATTTT. Amino acids: CASSPPTVSNQPQHF.

The chain recombines TRBV6-2 or TRBV6-3 with TRBJ1-6; D gene unclear. V lost 3 bases, J lost 0 bases, and 12 bases lay in between. The V gene's germline CDR1 is MNHEY and CDR2 SVGEGT. The CDR3 extends over 17 amino acids. The DNA for the CDR3 is TGTGCCAGCAGTTATTCCAGTTTGAGCTCCTATAATTCACCCCTCCACTTT. Translation gives CASSYSSLSSYNSPLHF.